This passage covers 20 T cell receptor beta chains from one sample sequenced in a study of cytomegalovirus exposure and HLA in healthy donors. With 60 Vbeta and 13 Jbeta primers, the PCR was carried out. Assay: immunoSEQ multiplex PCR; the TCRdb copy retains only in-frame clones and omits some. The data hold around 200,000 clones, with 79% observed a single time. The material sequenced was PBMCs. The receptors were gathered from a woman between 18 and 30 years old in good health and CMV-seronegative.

CDR3 sequence reads: CASSLNGRERTQYF. The CDR3 DNA reads as TGTGCCAGCAGTTTAAACGGGAGAGAGCGGACCCAGTACTTC. This rearrangement joins TRBV27 to TRBJ2-5; weak D call: TRBD2 (6 bases). V lost 2 bases and J 7 bases, leaving 14 bases between the germline ends. The CDR3 has 14 amino acids. Per germline, CDR1 MNHEY and CDR2 SMNVEV (reference sequence).

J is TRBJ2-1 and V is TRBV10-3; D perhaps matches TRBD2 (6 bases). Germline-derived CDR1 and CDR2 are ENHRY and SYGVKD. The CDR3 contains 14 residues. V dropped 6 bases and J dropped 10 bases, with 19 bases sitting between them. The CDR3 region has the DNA TGTGCCATCAGGGAGGGCACAGGATCAAACGAGCAGTTCTTC. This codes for CAIREGTGSNEQFF.

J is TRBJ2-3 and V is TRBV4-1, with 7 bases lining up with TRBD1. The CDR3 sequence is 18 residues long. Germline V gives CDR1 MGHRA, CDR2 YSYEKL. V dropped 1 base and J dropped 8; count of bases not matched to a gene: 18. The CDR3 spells CASSQGVAGQERRGTQYF. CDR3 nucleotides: TGCGCCAGCAGCCAAGGGGTGGCTGGACAGGAGCGAAGAGGTACGCAGTATTTT.

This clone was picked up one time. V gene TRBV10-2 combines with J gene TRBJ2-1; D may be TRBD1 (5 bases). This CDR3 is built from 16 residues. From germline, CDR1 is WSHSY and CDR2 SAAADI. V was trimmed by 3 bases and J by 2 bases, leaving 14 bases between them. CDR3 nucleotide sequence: TGCGCCAGCAGTGAACCGACAGCTATTGCCTACAATGAGCAGTTCTTC. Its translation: CASSEPTAIAYNEQFF.

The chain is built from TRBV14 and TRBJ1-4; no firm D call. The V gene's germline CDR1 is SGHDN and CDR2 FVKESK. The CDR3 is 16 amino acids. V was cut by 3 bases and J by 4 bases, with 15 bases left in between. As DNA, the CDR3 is TGTGCCAGCAGCCAGGGGAGTACCTCCTTTAATGAAAAACTGTTTTTT. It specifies CASSQGSTSFNEKLFF.

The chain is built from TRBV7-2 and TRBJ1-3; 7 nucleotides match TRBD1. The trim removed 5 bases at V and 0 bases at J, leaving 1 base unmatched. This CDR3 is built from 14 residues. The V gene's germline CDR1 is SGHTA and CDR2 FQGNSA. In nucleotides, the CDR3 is TGTGCCAGCAGCCCAGGGGGCTCTGGAAACACCATATATTTT. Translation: CASSPGGSGNTIYF.

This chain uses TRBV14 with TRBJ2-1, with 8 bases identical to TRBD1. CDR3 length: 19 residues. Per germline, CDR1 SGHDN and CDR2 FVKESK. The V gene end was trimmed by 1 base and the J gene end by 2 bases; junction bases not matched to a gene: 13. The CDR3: CASSQALTSTGGPYNEQFF. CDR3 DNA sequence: TGTGCCAGCAGCCAAGCTTTAACCTCAACAGGGGGACCCTACAATGAGCAGTTCTTC.

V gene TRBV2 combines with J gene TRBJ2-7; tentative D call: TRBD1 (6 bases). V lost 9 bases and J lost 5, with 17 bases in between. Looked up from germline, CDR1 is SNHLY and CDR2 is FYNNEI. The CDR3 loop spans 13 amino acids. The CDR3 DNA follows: TGTGCCAGTTATCACAGGGATTCCCACGAGCAGTACTTC. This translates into CASYHRDSHEQYF.

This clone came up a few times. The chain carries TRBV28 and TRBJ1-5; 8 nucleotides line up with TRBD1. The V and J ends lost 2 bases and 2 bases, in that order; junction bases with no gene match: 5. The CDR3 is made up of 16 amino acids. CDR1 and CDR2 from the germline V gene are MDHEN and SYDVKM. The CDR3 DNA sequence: TGTGCCAGCAGTTTAAGGACAGGGATGGGCAATCAGCCCCAGCATTTT. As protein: CASSLRTGMGNQPQHF.

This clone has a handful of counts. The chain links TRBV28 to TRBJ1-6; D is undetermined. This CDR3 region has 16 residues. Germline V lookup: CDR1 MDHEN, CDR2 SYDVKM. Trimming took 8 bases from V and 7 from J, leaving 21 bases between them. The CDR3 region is CASRQTRLYGNSPLHF. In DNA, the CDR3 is TGTGCCAGCCGGCAAACCAGGTTATATGGAAATTCACCCCTCCACTTT.

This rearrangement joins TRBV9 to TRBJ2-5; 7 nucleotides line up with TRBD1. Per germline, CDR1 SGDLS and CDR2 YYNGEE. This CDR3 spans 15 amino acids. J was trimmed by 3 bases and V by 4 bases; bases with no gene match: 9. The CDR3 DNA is TGTGCCAGCAGCCCACCGGGACAGCGAGAAGAGACCCAGTACTTC. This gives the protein CASSPPGQREETQYF.

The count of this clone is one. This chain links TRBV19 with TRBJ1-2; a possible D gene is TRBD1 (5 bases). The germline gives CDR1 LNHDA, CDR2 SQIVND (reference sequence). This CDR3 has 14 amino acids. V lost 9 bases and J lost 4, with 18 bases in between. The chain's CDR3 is CASVLGPGIYGYTF. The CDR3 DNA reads TGTGCCAGCGTTCTGGGGCCTGGGATCTATGGCTACACCTTC. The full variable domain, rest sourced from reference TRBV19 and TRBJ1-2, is DGGITQSPKYLFRKEGQNVTLSCEQNLNHDAMYWYRQDPGQGLRLIYYSQIVNDFQKGDIAEGYSVSREKKESFPLTVTSAQKNPTAFYLCASVLGPGIYGYTFGSGTRLTVV.

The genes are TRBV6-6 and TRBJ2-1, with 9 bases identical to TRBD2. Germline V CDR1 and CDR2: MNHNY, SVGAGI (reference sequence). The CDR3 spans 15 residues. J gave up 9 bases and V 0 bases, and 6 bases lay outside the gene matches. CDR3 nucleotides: TGTGCCAGCAGTTACTCGCGCGGGGGGGCGGCTGAGCAGTTCTTC. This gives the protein CASSYSRGGAAEQFF.

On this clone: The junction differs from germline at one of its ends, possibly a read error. CDR3 loop: CASSLDRSSYEQYF. The DNA for the CDR3 is TGTGCCAGCAGTTTGGACAGGAGCTCCTACGAGCAGTACTTC. V usage is TRBV5-4 and J usage is TRBJ2-7, with 7 bases fitting TRBD1. Germline-derived CDR1 and CDR2 are SGHNT and YYREEE (reference sequence). This CDR3 spans 14 amino acids.

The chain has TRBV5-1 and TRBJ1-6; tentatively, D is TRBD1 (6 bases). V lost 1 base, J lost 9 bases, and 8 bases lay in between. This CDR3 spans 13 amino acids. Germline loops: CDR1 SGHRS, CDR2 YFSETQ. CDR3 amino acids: CASSLTGFSPLHF. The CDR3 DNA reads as TGCGCCAGCAGCTTGACAGGGTTTTCACCCCTCCACTTT.

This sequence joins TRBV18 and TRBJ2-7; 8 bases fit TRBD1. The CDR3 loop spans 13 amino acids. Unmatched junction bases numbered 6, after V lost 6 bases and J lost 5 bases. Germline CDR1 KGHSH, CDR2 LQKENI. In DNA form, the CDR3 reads TGTGCCAGCTCGACAGGGGTTAGGGACGAGCAGTACTTC. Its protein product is CASSTGVRDEQYF.

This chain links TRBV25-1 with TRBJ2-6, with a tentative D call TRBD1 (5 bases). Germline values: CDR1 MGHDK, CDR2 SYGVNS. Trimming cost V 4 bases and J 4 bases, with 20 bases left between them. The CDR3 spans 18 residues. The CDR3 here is CASSGPLGHLTGANVLTF. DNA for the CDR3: TGTGCCAGCAGTGGGCCGCTTGGACACTTAACAGGGGCCAACGTCCTGACTTTC.

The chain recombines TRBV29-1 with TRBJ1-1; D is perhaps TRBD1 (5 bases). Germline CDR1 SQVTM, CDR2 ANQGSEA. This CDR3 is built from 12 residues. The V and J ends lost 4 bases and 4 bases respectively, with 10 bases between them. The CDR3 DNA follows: TGCAGCGTTGCTGGGGGAGGCACTGAAGCTTTCTTT. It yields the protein CSVAGGGTEAFF.

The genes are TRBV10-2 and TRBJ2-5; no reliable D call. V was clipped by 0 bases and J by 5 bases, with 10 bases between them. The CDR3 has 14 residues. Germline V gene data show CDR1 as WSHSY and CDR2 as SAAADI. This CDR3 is CASSESLVWETQYF. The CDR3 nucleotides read TGCGCCAGCAGTGAGTCCCTAGTCTGGGAGACCCAGTACTTC.

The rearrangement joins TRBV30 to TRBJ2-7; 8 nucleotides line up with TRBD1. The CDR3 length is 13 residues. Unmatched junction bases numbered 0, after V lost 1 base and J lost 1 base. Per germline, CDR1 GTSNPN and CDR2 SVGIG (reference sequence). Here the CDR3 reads CAWSGQGSYEQYF. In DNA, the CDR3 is TGTGCCTGGAGTGGACAGGGGTCCTACGAGCAGTACTTC.